These 19 T cell receptor beta chains came from one sample sequenced in a study of cytomegalovirus exposure and HLA in healthy donors. Primers included in the PCR were 60 Vbeta and 13 Jbeta primers. Produced via immunoSEQ multiplex PCR; TCRdb's table is partial and in-frame only. The sample carries approximately 70,000 clones, about three quarters recorded once. Sample: PBMCs. These receptors all come from a middle-aged man in good health and CMV-seronegative.

The chain couples TRBV12-1 to TRBJ1-5; the table's D call, TRBD1, has no DNA check behind it. TRBV12-1 is an annotated pseudogene. The CDR3 totals 15 residues. The CDR3 loop is CASSFPGQGGQPQHF. The CDR3 nucleotides read TGTGCCAGCAGCTTCCCGGGACAGGGCGGACAGCCCCAGCATTTT.

The chain is built from TRBV5-4 and TRBJ2-3; 10 nucleotides line up with TRBD2. The germline V gene has CDR1 SGHNT and CDR2 YYREEE (reference sequence). This CDR3 has 16 amino acids. The junction had 5 bases not matched to a gene; V was cut back by 2 bases and J by 2 bases. The CDR3 DNA is TGTGCCAGCAGCTTTACTAGCGGGACTTTCACAGATACGCAGTATTTT. It yields the protein CASSFTSGTFTDTQYF.

The chain uses TRBV5-4 and TRBJ2-2; tentatively, D is TRBD2 (5 bases). V was shortened by 2 bases and J by 7 bases, with 12 bases between the two germline ends. Germline assignment: CDR1 SGHNT and CDR2 YYREEE (reference sequence). The CDR3 contains 14 residues. The CDR3 DNA is TGTGCCAGCAGCTTCGCTCGGGGAAGCGGGGAGCTGTTTTTT. This sequence encodes CASSFARGSGELFF.

V is TRBV29-1 and J is TRBJ2-7; 8 bases are a match to TRBD1. This CDR3 spans 17 amino acids. Germline CDR1 reads SQVTM; CDR2 reads ANQGSEA. The V and J ends lost 4 bases and 2 bases, in that order; junction bases with no gene match: 16. The CDR3 spells CSVGVGTGSYPTYEQYF. CDR3 bases: TGCAGCGTTGGGGTCGGGACAGGTTCCTACCCAACCTACGAGCAGTACTTC.

The chain couples TRBV28 to TRBJ2-5, with TRBD2 identical over 9 bases. The J call may be wrong; the DNA end is better matched by TRBJ2-7. From germline, CDR1 is MDHEN and CDR2 SYDVKM. This CDR3 is 15 amino acids long. This CDR3 reads CASSLGLALTYEQYF. CDR3 coding DNA: TGTGCCAGCAGTTTAGGACTAGCGCTAACCTACGAGCAGTACTTC.

This clone showed up just a few times. The rearrangement joins TRBV5-1 to TRBJ2-3; D is unclear. This CDR3 spans 15 amino acids. The V end was cut by 0 bases, the J end by 3 bases, with 11 bases between. The germline CDR1 and CDR2 sequences are SGHRS and YFSETQ. CDR3: CASSLERVVTDTQYF. The CDR3 DNA reads TGCGCCAGCAGCTTGGAACGGGTGGTGACAGATACGCAGTATTTT.

This clone has ten or more counts. The chain carries TRBV6-1 and TRBJ1-5, with D perhaps TRBD1 (6 bases). The CDR3 is 14 amino acids. CDR1 is MNHNS, CDR2 SASEGT, per germline. V lost 5 bases and J 0 bases, leaving 8 bases between the germline ends. The CDR3 DNA sequence: TGTGCCAGCAGTCGACAGGTTAGCAATCAGCCCCAGCATTTT. Translation: CASSRQVSNQPQHF.

The chain joins TRBV29-1 to TRBJ2-7; possibly TRBD2 for D (6 bases). Germline V gives CDR1 SQVTM, CDR2 ANQGSEA. CDR3 length: 13 residues. V dropped 4 bases and J dropped 5 bases, with 15 bases sitting between them. In DNA, the CDR3 is TGCAGCGTTGGGTGGGGGGAAGTGGACGAGCAGTACTTC. Residues: CSVGWGEVDEQYF.

This chain uses TRBV28 with TRBJ2-7; no firm D call. The germline V and J ends were trimmed by 2 bases and 5 bases, with 16 bases remaining between them. The length of the CDR3 is 15 residues. Germline CDR1 and CDR2: MDHEN and SYDVKM. CDR3 region: CASSLEGGHVHEQYF. The CDR3 coding sequence is TGTGCCAGCAGTTTAGAAGGCGGCCACGTCCACGAGCAGTACTTC.

CDR3 in DNA: TGCGCCAGCAGCAGTCAGGGGGCCTACAATGAGCAGTTCTTC. As protein: CASSSQGAYNEQFF. The rearrangement links TRBV4-1 to TRBJ2-1, with 7 bases fitting TRBD1. There are 14 residues in the CDR3. The germline V gene has CDR1 MGHRA and CDR2 YSYEKL. After removal of 5 bases from V and 2 bases from J, the junction contained 3 bases not matched to a gene.

The chain has TRBV6-6 and TRBJ1-1; perhaps TRBD1 as D (5 bases). The V and J ends lost 2 bases and 4 bases respectively, with 17 bases between them. Germline assignment: CDR1 MNHNY and CDR2 SVGAGI (reference sequence). This CDR3 is built from 16 residues. The CDR3 bases are TGTGCCAGCAGTTACCCCCTGGGGGAGGGACCCACTGAAGCTTTCTTT. Translation: CASSYPLGEGPTEAFF.

The chain couples TRBV29-1 to TRBJ2-3, with D perhaps matching TRBD2 (6 bases). The ends were cut back, 7 bases at V and 3 bases at J, with 17 bases in the middle. The CDR3 sequence is 14 residues long. Germline V gene lookup returns CDR1 SQVTM and CDR2 ANQGSEA. This chain's CDR3 is CSADPGRGTDTQYF. As DNA, the CDR3 is TGCAGCGCCGACCCGGGGCGGGGAACAGATACGCAGTATTTT.

The sample holds a few counts of this clone. The V and J genes are TRBV21-1 and TRBJ2-7; the table's D call, TRBD1, was not checked against the DNA. TRBV21-1 is classified as a pseudogene. This CDR3 spans 13 amino acids. CDR3 amino acids: CARDKGVSYEQYF. DNA of the CDR3: TGTGCCAGGGACAAGGGGGTTTCCTACGAGCAGTACTTC.

This clone was recorded only once. The chain combines TRBV6-1 with TRBJ2-5; no reliable D call. Deletions cut 5 bases from V and 4 bases from J, with 5 bases between. This CDR3 comprises 11 residues. Germline V gene sequence: CDR1 MNHNS, CDR2 SASEGT. The CDR3 region is CASSYGETQYF. The CDR3 DNA is TGTGCCAGCAGTTACGGAGAGACCCAGTACTTC.

V usage is TRBV5-6 and J usage is TRBJ1-3; no reliable D call. The CDR3 contains 14 residues. Trimming stripped 4 bases from V and 4 bases from J, with 12 bases between. The germline V gene has CDR1 SGHDT and CDR2 YYEEEE. CDR3 nucleotide sequence: TGTGCCAGCAGCCAGTACGGAGCCGGAAACACCATATATTTT. It specifies CASSQYGAGNTIYF.

The V and J genes are TRBV27 and TRBJ1-2; TRBD1 is a possible D gene (5 bases). The CDR3 covers 15 residues. Germline V gene lookup returns CDR1 MNHEY and CDR2 SMNVEV (reference sequence). Trimming removed 2 bases from V and 2 bases from J, with 12 bases in between. The CDR3 bases are TGTGCCAGCAGTTTAATGGCCAGGGCAAACTATGGCTACACCTTC. Residues: CASSLMARANYGYTF.

The rearrangement joins TRBV7-9 to TRBJ2-7, with D maybe TRBD2 (6 bases). The CDR3 contains 13 residues. The germline V and J ends were trimmed by 7 bases and 4 bases, with 14 bases remaining between them. Germline V gene sequence: CDR1 SEHNR, CDR2 FQNEAQ (reference sequence). The CDR3 sequence: CASTQSGDYEQYF. The CDR3 DNA is TGTGCCAGCACCCAATCGGGGGATTACGAGCAGTACTTC.

The J gene is TRBJ2-3, the V gene TRBV10-3, with 16 nucleotides matching TRBD2. This CDR3 comprises 16 residues. V trimming: 8 bases; J trimming: 1 base; junction bases outside the gene matches: 3. Per the germline V gene, CDR1 is ENHRY and CDR2 is SYGVKD. CDR3 in amino acids: CAIGTSGRAGTDTQYF. The CDR3 nucleotides are TGTGCCATCGGGACTAGCGGGAGGGCCGGCACAGATACGCAGTATTTT.

This clone has a single count. The chain employs TRBV28 and TRBJ1-2, with a weak D call TRBD1 (5 bases). CDR1 and CDR2 from the germline V gene are MDHEN and SYDVKM. The CDR3 has 13 amino acids. The V end was cut by 3 bases, the J end by 8 bases, with 13 bases between. The CDR3 nucleotides read TGTGCCAGCAGTTTTTCCGGGGGAGGCGGCTACACCTTC. Translated, it gives CASSFSGGGGYTF.